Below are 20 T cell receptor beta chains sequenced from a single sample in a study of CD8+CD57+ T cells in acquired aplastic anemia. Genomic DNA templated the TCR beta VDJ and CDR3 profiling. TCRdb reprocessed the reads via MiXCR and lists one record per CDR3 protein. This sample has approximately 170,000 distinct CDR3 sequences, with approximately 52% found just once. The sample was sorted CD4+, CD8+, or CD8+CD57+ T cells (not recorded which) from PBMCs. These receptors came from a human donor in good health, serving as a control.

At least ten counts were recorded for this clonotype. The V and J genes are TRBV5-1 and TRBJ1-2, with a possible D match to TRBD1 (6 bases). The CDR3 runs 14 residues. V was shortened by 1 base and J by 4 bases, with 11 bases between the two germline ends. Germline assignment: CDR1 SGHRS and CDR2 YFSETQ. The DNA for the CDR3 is TGCGCCAGCAGCTTGAGTCAGGGGAGCTATGGCTACACCTTC. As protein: CASSLSQGSYGYTF.

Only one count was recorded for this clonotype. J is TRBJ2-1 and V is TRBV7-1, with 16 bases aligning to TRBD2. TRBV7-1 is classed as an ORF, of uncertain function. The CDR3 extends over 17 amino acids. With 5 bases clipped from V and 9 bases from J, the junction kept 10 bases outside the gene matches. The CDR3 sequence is CASSPSGTSGGAVEQFF. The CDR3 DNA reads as TGTGCCAGCAGCCCCAGTGGGACTAGCGGGGGGGCCGTTGAGCAGTTCTTC.

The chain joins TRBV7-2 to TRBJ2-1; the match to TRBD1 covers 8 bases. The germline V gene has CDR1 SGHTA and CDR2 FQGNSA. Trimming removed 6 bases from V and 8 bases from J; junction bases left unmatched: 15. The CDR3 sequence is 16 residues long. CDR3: CASSKSQGAGAYEQFF. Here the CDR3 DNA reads TGTGCCAGCAGTAAATCCCAGGGGGCTGGTGCTTATGAGCAGTTCTTC.

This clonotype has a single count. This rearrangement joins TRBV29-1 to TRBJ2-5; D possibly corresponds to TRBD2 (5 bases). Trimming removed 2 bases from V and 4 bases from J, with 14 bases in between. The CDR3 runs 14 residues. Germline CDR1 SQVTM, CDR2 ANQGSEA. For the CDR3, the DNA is TGCAGCGTTGAATGGGTCCGAGGGCGAGAGACCCAGTACTTC. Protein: CSVEWVRGRETQYF.

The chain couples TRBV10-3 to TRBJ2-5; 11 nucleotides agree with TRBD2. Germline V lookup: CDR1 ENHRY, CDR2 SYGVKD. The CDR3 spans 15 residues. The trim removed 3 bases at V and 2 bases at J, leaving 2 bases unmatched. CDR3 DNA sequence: TGTGCCATCAGTGAACTAGCGGGGGTGCAAGAGACCCAGTACTTC. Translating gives CAISELAGVQETQYF.

The DNA for the CDR3 is TGCAGTGCTAGTCGGATCCGGGGGGGCGACTACGAGCAGTACTTC. It translates to CSASRIRGGDYEQYF. The gene calls are TRBV20-1 and TRBJ2-7; 8 bases map to TRBD2. The germline V gene has CDR1 DFQATT and CDR2 SNEGSKA (reference sequence). V trimming: 3 bases; J trimming: 3 bases; junction bases outside the gene matches: 10. The CDR3 spans 15 residues.

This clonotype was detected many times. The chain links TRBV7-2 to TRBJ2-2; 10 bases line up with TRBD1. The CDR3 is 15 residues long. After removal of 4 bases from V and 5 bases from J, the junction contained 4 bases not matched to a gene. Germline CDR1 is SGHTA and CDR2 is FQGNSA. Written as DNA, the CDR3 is TGTGCCAGCAGCTCACGGACAGGGGGGACCGGGGAGCTGTTTTTT. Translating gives CASSSRTGGTGELFF.

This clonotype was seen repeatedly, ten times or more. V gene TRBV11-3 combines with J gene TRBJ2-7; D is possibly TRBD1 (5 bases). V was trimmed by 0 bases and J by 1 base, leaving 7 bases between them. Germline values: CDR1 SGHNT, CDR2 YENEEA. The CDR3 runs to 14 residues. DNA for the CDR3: TGTGCCAGCAGCTTAGATAGGGGTTCCTACGAGCAGTACTTC. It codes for CASSLDRGSYEQYF. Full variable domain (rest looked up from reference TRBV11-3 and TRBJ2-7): EAGVVQSPRYKIIEKKQPVAFWCNPISGHNTLYWYLQNLGQGPELLIRYENEEAVDDSQLPKDRFSAERLKGVDSTLKIQPAELGDSAVYLCASSLDRGSYEQYFGPGTRLTVT.

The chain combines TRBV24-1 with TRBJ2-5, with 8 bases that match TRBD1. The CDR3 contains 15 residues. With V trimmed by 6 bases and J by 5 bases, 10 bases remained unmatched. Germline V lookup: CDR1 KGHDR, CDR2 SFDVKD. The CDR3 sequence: CATSPRGQGAETQYF. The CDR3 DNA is TGTGCCACCAGTCCTAGGGGGCAGGGGGCGGAGACCCAGTACTTC.

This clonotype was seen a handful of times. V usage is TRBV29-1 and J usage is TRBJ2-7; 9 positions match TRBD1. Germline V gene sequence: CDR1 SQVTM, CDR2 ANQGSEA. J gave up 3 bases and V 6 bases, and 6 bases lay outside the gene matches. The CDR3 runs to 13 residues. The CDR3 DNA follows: TGCAGCGTCGAACAGGGGGCTCGCTACGAGCAGTACTTC. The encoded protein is CSVEQGARYEQYF.

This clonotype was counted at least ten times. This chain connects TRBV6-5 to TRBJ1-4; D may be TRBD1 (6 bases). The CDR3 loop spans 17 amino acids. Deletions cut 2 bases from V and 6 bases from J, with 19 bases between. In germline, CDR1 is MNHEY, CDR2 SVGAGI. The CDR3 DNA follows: TGTGCCAGCAGTTACAGGGGGGCTTGGGGCGCGGATGAAAAACTGTTTTTT. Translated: CASSYRGAWGADEKLFF.

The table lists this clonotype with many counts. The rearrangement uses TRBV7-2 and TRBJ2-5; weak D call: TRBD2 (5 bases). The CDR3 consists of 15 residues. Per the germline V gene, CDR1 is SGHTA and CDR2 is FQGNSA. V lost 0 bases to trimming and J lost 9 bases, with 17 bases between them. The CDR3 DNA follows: TGTGCCAGCAGCTTAGCAGGACTGACCACGTTGGCCCAGTACTTC. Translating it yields CASSLAGLTTLAQYF.

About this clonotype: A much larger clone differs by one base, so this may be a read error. CDR3 protein: CANSFGGGSRLERTEAFF. CDR3 in DNA: TGTGCCAACAGCTTTGGGGGGGGATCACGTTTGGAGCGCACTGAAGCTTTCTTT. The chain recombines TRBV7-9 with TRBJ1-1, with TRBD1 as a possible D gene (5 bases). CDR3 length: 18 amino acids. Germline loops: CDR1 SEHNR, CDR2 FQNEAQ (reference sequence).

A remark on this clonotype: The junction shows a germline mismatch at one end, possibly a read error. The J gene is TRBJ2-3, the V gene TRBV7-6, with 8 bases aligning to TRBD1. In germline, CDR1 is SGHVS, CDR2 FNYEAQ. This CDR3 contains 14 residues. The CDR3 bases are TGTGCCAGCAGCTATCTACAGGGGACAGGTACGCAGTATTTT. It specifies CASSYLQGTGTQYF.

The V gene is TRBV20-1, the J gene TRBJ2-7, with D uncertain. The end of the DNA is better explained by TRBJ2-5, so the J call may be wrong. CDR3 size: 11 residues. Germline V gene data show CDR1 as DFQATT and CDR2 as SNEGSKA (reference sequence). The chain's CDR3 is CSANFPETQYF. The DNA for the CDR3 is TGCAGTGCTAACTTCCCAGAGACCCAGTACTTC.

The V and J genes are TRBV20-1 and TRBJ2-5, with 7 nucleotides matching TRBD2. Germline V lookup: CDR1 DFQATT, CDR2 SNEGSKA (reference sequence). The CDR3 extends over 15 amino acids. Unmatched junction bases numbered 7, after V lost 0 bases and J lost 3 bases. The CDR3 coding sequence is TGCAGTGCTAGAGATGCCTGGACTAGGGAAGAGACCCAGTACTTC. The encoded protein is CSARDAWTREETQYF.

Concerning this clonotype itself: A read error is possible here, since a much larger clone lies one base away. CDR3 amino acids: CASSLVYRGKLFF. CDR3 DNA: TGTGCCAGCAGCTTAGTCTATAGGGGAAAACTGTTTTTT. This rearrangement joins TRBV7-2 to TRBJ1-4; D might be TRBD1 (5 bases). The CDR3 loop spans 13 amino acids. CDR1 is SGHTA, CDR2 FQGNSA, per germline. Trimming cost V 1 base and J 10 bases, with 10 bases left between them.

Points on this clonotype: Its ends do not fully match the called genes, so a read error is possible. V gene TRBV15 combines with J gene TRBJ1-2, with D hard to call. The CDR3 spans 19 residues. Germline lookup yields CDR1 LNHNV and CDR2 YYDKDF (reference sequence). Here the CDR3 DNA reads TGTGCCACCAGCAGATTGCAGGACCCCGTCCCGACTGAGTCCTATGGCTACGCCTTC. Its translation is CATSRLQDPVPTESYGYAF.

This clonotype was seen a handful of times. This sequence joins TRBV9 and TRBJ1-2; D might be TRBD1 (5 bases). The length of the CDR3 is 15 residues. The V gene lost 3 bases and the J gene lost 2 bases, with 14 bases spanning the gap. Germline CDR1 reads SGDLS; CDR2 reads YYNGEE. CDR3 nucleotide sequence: TGTGCCAGCAGCGACGGGGCCACCTCCAACTATGGCTACACCTTC. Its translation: CASSDGATSNYGYTF. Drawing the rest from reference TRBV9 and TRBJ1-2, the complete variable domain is DSGVTQTPKHLITATGQRVTLRCSPRSGDLSVYWYQQSLDQGLQFLIQYYNGEERAKGNILERFSAQQFPDLHSELNLSSLELGDSALYFCASSDGATSNYGYTFGSGTRLTVV.

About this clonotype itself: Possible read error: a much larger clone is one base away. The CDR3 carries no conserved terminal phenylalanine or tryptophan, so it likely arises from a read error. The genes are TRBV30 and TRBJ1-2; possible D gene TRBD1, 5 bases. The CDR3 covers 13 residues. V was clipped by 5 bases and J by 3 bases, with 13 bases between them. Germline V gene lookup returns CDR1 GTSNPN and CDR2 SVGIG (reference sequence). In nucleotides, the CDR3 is TGTGCCTGGGGCCTGGGACTGGACTATGGCTACACCTCC. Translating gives CAWGLGLDYGYTS.